This T cell receptor (beta chain) was identified during a study of T cells in severe cutaneous drug reactions. Study-wide results and caveats: One public TCRbeta CDR3 appeared in all seven blister samples, averaging approximately 13%.

This clonotype registers medium-sized (0.01 to 0.1%) by frequency. The antigen remains undetermined. Libraries were made by iRepertoire multiplex PCR with TCR subtype-specific primers for bulk and single-cell sequencing. Each sample contributed roughly 95-550 ng of RNA for bulk libraries. With the multiplex PCR reads reprocessed, TCRdb shows one record per CDR3 protein and no DNA. The sample has approximately 5,800 distinct CDR3 sequences. Carbamazepine had induced Stevens-Johnson syndrome or toxic epidermal necrolysis in the sequenced donors. The TCR was taken from a human donor with a severe cutaneous adverse drug reaction. The sequenced material came from PBMCs.

The CDR3 here is CASSRLGGPMNTEAFF. The J gene is TRBJ1-1, the V gene TRBV28; TCRdb outputs TRBD1, but without DNA this stays unchecked. The CDR3 contains 16 residues. The germline V gene has CDR1 MDHEN and CDR2 SYDVKM.